These 8 T cell receptor beta chains share one sample of origin, sequenced in a study of blood T cell repertoires in COVID-19. The data were produced by immunoSEQ multiplex PCR, yet TCRdb's version contains in-frame clones alone and is incomplete. This table has about 140,000 clones, roughly four fifths appearing once. Sequenced input: peripheral blood. The receptors were gathered from a woman between 55 and 75 years old with acute or convalescent COVID-19.

This rearrangement joins TRBV6-5 to TRBJ2-7; D is unresolved. The V gene's germline CDR1 is MNHEY and CDR2 SVGAGI. The V end was cut by 5 bases, the J end by 6 bases, with 5 bases between. This CDR3 region has 10 residues. The CDR3 protein is CASSLGEQYF. The CDR3 DNA reads TGTGCCAGCAGTCTAGGCGAGCAGTACTTC.

The chain has TRBV4-3 and TRBJ1-1, with 7 bases matching TRBD1. Losses at the gene ends were 0 bases for V and 3 bases for J; bases not matched to a gene: 7. The germline gives CDR1 LGHNA, CDR2 YSLEER. This CDR3 is 16 amino acids long. CDR3 sequence: CASSQDYRGGDTEAFF. The DNA of the CDR3 is TGCGCCAGCAGCCAAGATTACAGAGGGGGCGACACTGAAGCTTTCTTT.

The chain has TRBV27 and TRBJ2-2; 10 bases line up with TRBD2. This CDR3 contains 15 residues. The germline gives CDR1 MNHEY, CDR2 SMNVEV (reference sequence). Germline trimming cut 6 bases from V and 5 bases from J; bases unmatched to any gene: 6. CDR3 loop: CASSLTTSGTGELFF. CDR3 DNA sequence: TGTGCCAGCAGCCTCACGACTAGCGGGACCGGGGAGCTGTTTTTT.

For the CDR3, the DNA is TGTGCCAGTAGTACTGGGGGCACCGGGAGGTATCAGCCCCAGCATTTT. The encoded protein is CASSTGGTGRYQPQHF. The chain has TRBV19 and TRBJ1-5, with D possibly being TRBD1 (6 bases). In germline, CDR1 is LNHDA, CDR2 SQIVND (reference sequence). This CDR3 has 16 residues. V was trimmed by 4 bases and J by 5 bases, leaving 18 bases between them.

The chain combines TRBV3-1 (or the pseudogene TRBV3-2) with TRBJ1-2, with TRBD1 identical over 7 bases. The germline V gene encodes CDR1 LGHDT and CDR2 YNNKEL (reference sequence). The CDR3 spans 15 residues. Trimming cost V 0 bases and J 1 base; bases outside gene matches: 2. DNA of the CDR3: TGTGCCAGCAGCCAAGAGGACAGGCATAACTATGGCTACACCTTC. Its translation: CASSQEDRHNYGYTF.

The chain uses TRBV2 and TRBJ1-4; D is possibly TRBD1 (6 bases). This CDR3 has 15 amino acids. Trimming removed 6 bases at V and 1 base at J, with 12 bases between. Germline CDR1 reads SNHLY; CDR2 reads FYNNEI. This CDR3 is CASSPRGGTNEKLFF. In DNA, the CDR3 is TGTGCCAGCAGCCCCAGGGGTGGAACTAATGAAAAACTGTTTTTT.

This chain connects TRBV7-2 to TRBJ2-4, with D maybe TRBD1 (5 bases). The germline V gene encodes CDR1 SGHTA and CDR2 FQGNSA. The CDR3 sequence is 14 residues long. V lost 1 base and J 7 bases, leaving 11 bases between the germline ends. This CDR3 reads CASSLEAGRNIQYF. DNA of the CDR3: TGTGCCAGCAGCTTAGAGGCAGGGCGGAACATTCAGTACTTC. Full variable domain (outside the CDR3, taken from reference TRBV7-2 and TRBJ2-4): GAGVSQSPSNKVTEKGKDVELRCDPISGHTALYWYRQSLGQGLEFLIYFQGNSAPDKSGLPSDRFSAERTGGSVSTLTIQRTQQEDSAVYLCASSLEAGRNIQYFGAGTRLSVL.

The chain uses TRBV27 and TRBJ1-2; 7 bases map to TRBD1. CDR1 and CDR2 from the germline V gene are MNHEY and SMNVEV (reference sequence). V shed 2 bases and J 5 bases; nucleotides not matched to a gene: 8. The CDR3 loop spans 15 amino acids. The CDR3 DNA reads TGTGCCAGCAGTTTAGGAGGGGGCAACGTTTATGGCTACACCTTC. Translation gives CASSLGGGNVYGYTF.